Reported below is one T cell receptor beta chain. The sample holds other DNA sequences that translate to the same CDR3. The data were taken from a study of blood T cell repertoires in COVID-19. Trimming removed 5 bases from V and 7 bases from J; junction bases left unmatched: 9. CDR1 and CDR2 from the germline V gene are MNHNY and SVGAGI (reference sequence). This CDR3 is built from 14 residues. Assay: immunoSEQ multiplex PCR; the TCRdb copy retains only in-frame clones and omits some. The sample holds around 250,000 clones, over 70% seen once. The TCR comes from a woman in her 70s with COVID-19, enrolled during active disease. This chain connects TRBV6-6 to TRBJ1-1, with TRBD1 matching 8 bases. The sequenced material came from peripheral blood. This CDR3 reads CASSPGQGLSEAFF. The DNA of the CDR3 is TGTGCCAGCAGTCCAGGACAGGGTCTGAGTGAAGCTTTCTTT.